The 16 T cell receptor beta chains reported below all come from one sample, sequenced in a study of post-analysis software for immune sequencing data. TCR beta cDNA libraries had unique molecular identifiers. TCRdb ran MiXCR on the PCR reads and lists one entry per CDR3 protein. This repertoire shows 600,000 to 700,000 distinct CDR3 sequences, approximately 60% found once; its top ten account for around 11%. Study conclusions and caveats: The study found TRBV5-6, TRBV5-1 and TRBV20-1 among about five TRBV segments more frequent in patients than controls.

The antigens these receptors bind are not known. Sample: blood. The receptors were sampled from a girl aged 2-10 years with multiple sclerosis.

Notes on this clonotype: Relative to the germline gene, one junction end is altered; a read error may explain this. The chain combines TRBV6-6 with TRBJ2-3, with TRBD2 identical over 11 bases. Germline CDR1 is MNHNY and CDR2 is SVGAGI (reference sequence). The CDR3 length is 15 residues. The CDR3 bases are TGTGCCGGCAGGTTTAGCGGGGGGGTCACAGATACGCAGTATTTT. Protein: CAGRFSGGVTDTQYF.

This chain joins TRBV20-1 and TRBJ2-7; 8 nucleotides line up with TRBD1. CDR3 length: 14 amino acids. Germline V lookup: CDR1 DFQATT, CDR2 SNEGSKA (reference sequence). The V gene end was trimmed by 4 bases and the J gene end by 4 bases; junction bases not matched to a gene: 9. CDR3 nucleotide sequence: TGCAGTGCTATCGGGGACAGGAGTAATTACGAGCAGTACTTC. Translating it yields CSAIGDRSNYEQYF.

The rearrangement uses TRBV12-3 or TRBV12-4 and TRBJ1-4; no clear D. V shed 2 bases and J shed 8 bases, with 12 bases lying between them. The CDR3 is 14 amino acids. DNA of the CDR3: TGTGCCAGCAGTTTATCGACACAGTTGGAAAAACTGTTTTTT. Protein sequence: CASSLSTQLEKLFF.

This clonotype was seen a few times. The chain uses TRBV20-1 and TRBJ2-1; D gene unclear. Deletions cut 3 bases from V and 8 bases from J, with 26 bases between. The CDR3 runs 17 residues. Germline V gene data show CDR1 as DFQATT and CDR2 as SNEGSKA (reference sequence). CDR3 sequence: CSARAPSSVHFGDEQFF. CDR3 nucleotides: TGCAGTGCTAGGGCCCCCTCTTCTGTACACTTTGGGGATGAGCAGTTCTTC.

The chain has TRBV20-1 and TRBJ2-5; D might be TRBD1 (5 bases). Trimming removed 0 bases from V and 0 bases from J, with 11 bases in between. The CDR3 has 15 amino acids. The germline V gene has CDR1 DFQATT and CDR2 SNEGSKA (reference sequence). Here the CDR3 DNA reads TGCAGTGCTAGAGAGGCAACAGGTTACCAAGAGACCCAGTACTTC. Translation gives CSAREATGYQETQYF.

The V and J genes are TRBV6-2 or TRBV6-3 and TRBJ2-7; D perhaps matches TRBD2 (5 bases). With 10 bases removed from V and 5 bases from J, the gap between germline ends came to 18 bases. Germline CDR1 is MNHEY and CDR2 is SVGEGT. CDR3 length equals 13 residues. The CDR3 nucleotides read TGTGCCATAAGAACCGGGATAACTGACGAGCAGTACTTC. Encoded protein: CAIRTGITDEQYF.

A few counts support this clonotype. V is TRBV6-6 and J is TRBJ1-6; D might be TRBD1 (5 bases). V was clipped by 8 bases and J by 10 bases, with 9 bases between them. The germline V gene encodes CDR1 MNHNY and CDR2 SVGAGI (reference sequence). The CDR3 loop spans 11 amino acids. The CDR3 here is CASGGGSPLHF. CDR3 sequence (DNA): TGTGCCAGCGGGGGGGGATCACCCCTCCACTTT.

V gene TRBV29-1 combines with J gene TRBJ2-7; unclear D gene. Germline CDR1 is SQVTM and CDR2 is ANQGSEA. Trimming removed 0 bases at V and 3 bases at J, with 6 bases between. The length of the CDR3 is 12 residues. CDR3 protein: CSVEEIDYEQYF. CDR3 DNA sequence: TGCAGCGTTGAAGAGATAGACTACGAGCAGTACTTC.

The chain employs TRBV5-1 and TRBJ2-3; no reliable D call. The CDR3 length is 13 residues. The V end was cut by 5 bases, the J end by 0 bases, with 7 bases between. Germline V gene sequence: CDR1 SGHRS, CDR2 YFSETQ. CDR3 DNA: TGCGCCAGCAGGGTCGACAGCACAGATACGCAGTATTTT. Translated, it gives CASRVDSTDTQYF.

CDR3 amino acids: CASSSTGPEAFF. As DNA, the CDR3 is TGTGCCAGCAGTTCCACAGGACCTGAAGCTTTCTTT. The chain has TRBV28 and TRBJ1-1, with a tentative D call TRBD1 (5 bases). The CDR3 extends over 12 amino acids. CDR1 MDHEN and CDR2 SYDVKM come from the germline V gene. Trimming stripped 4 bases from V and 6 bases from J, with 9 bases between. Filled out from reference TRBV28 and TRBJ1-1, the complete variable domain reads DVKVTQSSRYLVKRTGEKVFLECVQDMDHENMFWYRQDPGLGLRLIYFSYDVKMKEKGDIPEGYSVSREKKERFSLILESASTNQTSMYLCASSSTGPEAFFGQGTRLTVV.

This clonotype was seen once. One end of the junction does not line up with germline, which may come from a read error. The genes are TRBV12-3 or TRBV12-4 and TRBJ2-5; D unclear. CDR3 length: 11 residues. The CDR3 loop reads CAGSSRETQYF. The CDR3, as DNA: TGTGCCGGCAGTTCCCGTGAGACCCAGTACTTC.

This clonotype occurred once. The DNA of the CDR3 is TGCAGTGCTAGAAACAGCGGGAAAGTCCACGAGCAGTACTTC. Amino acid sequence: CSARNSGKVHEQYF. The chain employs TRBV20-1 and TRBJ2-7; TRBD2 matches at 7 bases. CDR1 DFQATT and CDR2 SNEGSKA come from the germline V gene (reference sequence). This CDR3 is 14 amino acids long. J gave up 5 bases and V 2 bases, and 9 bases lay outside the gene matches.

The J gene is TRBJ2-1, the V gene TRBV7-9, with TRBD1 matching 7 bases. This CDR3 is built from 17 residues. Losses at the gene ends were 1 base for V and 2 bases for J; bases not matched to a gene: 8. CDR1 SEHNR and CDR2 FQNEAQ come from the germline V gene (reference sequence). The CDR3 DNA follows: TGTGCCAGCAGCTTAGGAACGACAGGGAGAGCCTACAATGAGCAGTTCTTC. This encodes CASSLGTTGRAYNEQFF.

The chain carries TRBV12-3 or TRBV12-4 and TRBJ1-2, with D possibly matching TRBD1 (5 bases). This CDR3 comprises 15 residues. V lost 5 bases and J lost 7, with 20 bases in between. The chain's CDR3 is CASSTGHPSGGGYTF. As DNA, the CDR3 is TGTGCCAGCAGTACCGGACATCCCTCAGGCGGTGGCTACACCTTC.

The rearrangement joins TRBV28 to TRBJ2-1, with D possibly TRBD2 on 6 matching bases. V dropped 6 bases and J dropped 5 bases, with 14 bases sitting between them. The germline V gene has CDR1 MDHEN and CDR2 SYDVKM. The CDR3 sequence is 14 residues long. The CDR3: CASSSPGLHNEQFF. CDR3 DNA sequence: TGTGCCAGCAGCTCCCCGGGACTCCACAATGAGCAGTTCTTC.

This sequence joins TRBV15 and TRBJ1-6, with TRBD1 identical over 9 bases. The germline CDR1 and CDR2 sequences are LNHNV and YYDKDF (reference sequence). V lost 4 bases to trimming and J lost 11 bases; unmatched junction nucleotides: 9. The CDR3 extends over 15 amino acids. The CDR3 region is CATSKLGTGFPPLHF. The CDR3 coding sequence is TGTGCCACCAGCAAGCTCGGGACAGGGTTTCCACCCCTCCACTTT.